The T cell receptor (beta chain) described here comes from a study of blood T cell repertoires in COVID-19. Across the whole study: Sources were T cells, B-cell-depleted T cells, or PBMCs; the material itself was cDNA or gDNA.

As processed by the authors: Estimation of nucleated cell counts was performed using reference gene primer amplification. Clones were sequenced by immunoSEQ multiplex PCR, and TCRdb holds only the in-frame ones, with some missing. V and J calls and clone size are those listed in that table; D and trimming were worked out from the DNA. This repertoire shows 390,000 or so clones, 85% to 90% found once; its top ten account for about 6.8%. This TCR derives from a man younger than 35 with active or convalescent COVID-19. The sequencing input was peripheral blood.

This CDR3 is CAISESSSPLHF. DNA of the CDR3: TGTGCCATCAGTGAGTCGAGTTCACCCCTCCACTTT. The chain combines TRBV10-3 with TRBJ1-6; unclear D gene. This CDR3 comprises 12 residues. The V gene lost 0 bases and the J gene lost 9 bases, with 3 bases spanning the gap. Germline CDR1 ENHRY, CDR2 SYGVKD.